These 9 T cell receptor beta chains share one sample of origin, sequenced in a study of T cells in Graves' hyperthyroidism and ophthalmopathy. RNA transcripts yielded amplified TCR beta CDR3 regions. Primed by the HTBI set, a first-round RT-PCR was run on the TCR CDR3. TCRdb re-called the multiplex PCR reads through MiXCR, storing one row per CDR3 protein. The table records around 450,000 distinct CDR3 sequences, approximately 14% of them present only once. Sample: blood. The source is a woman under 30 with Graves' hyperthyroidism.

This clonotype was picked up many times. The CDR3 region has the DNA TGCAGTGCTCTTGCGGGCAGGCCCCATAATCAGCCCCAGCATTTT. Its translation is CSALAGRPHNQPQHF. The chain has TRBV20-1 and TRBJ1-5; D is ambiguous. The germline CDR1 and CDR2 sequences are DFQATT and SNEGSKA (reference sequence). This CDR3 has 15 amino acids. Trimming stripped 5 bases from V and 4 bases from J, with 18 bases between.

This clonotype was counted at least ten times. The gene calls are TRBV3-1 and TRBJ2-1; TRBD2 aligns across 12 bases. The CDR3 consists of 17 residues. Germline CDR1 and CDR2: LGHDT and YNNKEL (reference sequence). With 0 bases clipped from V and 5 bases from J, the junction kept 5 bases outside the gene matches. The CDR3: CASSQDEGLAGNNEQFF. CDR3 nucleotide sequence: TGTGCCAGCAGCCAAGATGAAGGACTAGCGGGGAACAATGAGCAGTTCTTC.

A remark on this clonotype: Just one base apart from a much larger clone, this may be a read error. J is TRBJ1-2 and V is TRBV10-3; D perhaps matches TRBD1 (5 bases). The CDR3 totals 17 residues. Germline CDR1 and CDR2: ENHRY and SYGVKD. V lost 5 bases, J lost 4 bases, and 23 bases lay in between. In DNA, the CDR3 is TGTGCCATCAGTCCTGGGATTCGACAGAGGGCTGGCTATGGCTACACCTTC. Its protein is CAISPGIRQRAGYGYTF.

This clonotype was observed a handful of times. One end of the junction varies from germline; a read error may be responsible. The chain employs TRBV6-1 and TRBJ2-5; either TRBD1 or TRBD2 may supply D (6 bases each). The CDR3 is 13 residues long. In germline, CDR1 is MNHNS, CDR2 SASEGT. The CDR3 coding sequence is TGTGCCATCACTCCCGGGGGCGGGGAGACCCAGCACTTC. Amino acids: CAITPGGGETQHF.

This clonotype has at least ten counts. This chain links TRBV20-1 with TRBJ1-5, with TRBD1 matching over 7 bases. The junction had 17 bases not matched to a gene; V was cut back by 0 bases and J by 9 bases. Germline V lookup: CDR1 DFQATT, CDR2 SNEGSKA (reference sequence). This CDR3 spans 17 amino acids. CDR3 DNA sequence: TGCAGTGCTAGAGATAGTATAGCGGAGGGGGCCTCTGGGCCCCAGCATTTT. Its translation is CSARDSIAEGASGPQHF.

This rearrangement joins TRBV6-1 to TRBJ1-5, with D uncertain. This CDR3 is 13 amino acids long. Between the trimmed V and J ends, which lost 8 bases and 2 bases, there was a span of 10 bases. Germline loops: CDR1 MNHNS, CDR2 SASEGT. The CDR3 reads CASGPGGNQPQHF. The CDR3 nucleotides are TGTGCCAGCGGGCCGGGCGGCAATCAGCCCCAGCATTTT.

The rearrangement links TRBV6-5 to TRBJ1-2; D perhaps matches TRBD1 (5 bases). There are 17 residues in the CDR3. Trimming pared 0 bases from V and 7 bases from J, leaving 21 bases between. CDR1 and CDR2 from the germline V gene are MNHEY and SVGAGI. The CDR3 DNA reads as TGTGCCAGCAGTTACTCGATGGACGGGGGTCCCGCGGGTGGCTACACCTTC. This codes for CASSYSMDGGPAGGYTF.

This clonotype was seen at least ten times. This sequence joins TRBV6-1 and TRBJ2-5; D not resolved. Trimming stripped 6 bases from V and 2 bases from J, with 4 bases between. The germline V gene encodes CDR1 MNHNS and CDR2 SASEGT. This CDR3 has 11 residues. Here the CDR3 reads CASSGQETQYF. In DNA form, the CDR3 reads TGTGCCAGCAGCGGACAAGAGACCCAGTACTTC.

This clonotype was counted ten times or more. The J gene is TRBJ2-1, the V gene TRBV28, with 7 bases identical to TRBD2. J was trimmed by 2 bases and V by 7 bases; bases with no gene match: 5. CDR1 and CDR2 (germline): MDHEN, SYDVKM. This CDR3 region has 14 residues. CDR3 nucleotides: TGTGCCAGCATTGGGCGGGGGACCTACAATGAGCAGTTCTTC. This translates into CASIGRGTYNEQFF.